These 27 T cell receptor beta chains were sequenced from one sample in a study of neurological immune-mediated disorders. TCRdb independently ran MiXCR on the 5' RACE reads; one entry per CDR3 protein. The data hold about 55,000 distinct CDR3 sequences, with about 4% observed a single time. The sequencing input was PBMCs. These TCRs come from a man aged 50 or older with multiple sclerosis.

The CDR3 DNA is TGCAGTGCTAGCGGGGACAGGGTCGAAGAGCAGTACTTC. This translates into CSASGDRVEEQYF. The chain joins TRBV20-1 to TRBJ2-7; TRBD1 aligns across 9 bases. The CDR3 covers 13 residues. The germline V gene has CDR1 DFQATT and CDR2 SNEGSKA (reference sequence). Trimming cost V 3 bases and J 7 bases; bases outside gene matches: 7.

This clonotype was counted at least ten times. This chain joins TRBV20-1 and TRBJ2-3, with 12 bases lining up with TRBD2. The CDR3 has 18 amino acids. V lost 5 bases to trimming and J lost 1 base; unmatched junction nucleotides: 13. The V gene's germline CDR1 is DFQATT and CDR2 SNEGSKA (reference sequence). The CDR3 bases are TGCAGTGCTGCTACTAGCGGGGGGACTCTTGGGGGCACAGATACGCAGTATTTT. Residues: CSAATSGGTLGGTDTQYF.

This clonotype was recorded many times. The CDR3: CASSLYGASSNGNTIYF. In DNA, the CDR3 is TGTGCCAGCAGCTTATATGGTGCATCATCTAATGGAAACACCATATATTTT. V is TRBV7-6 and J is TRBJ1-3; no reliable D call. The germline gives CDR1 SGHVS, CDR2 FNYEAQ. V lost 2 bases and J 3 bases, leaving 17 bases between the germline ends. The CDR3 consists of 17 residues.

For this clonotype: This may arise from a read error, as a much more abundant clone is one base away. The rearrangement uses TRBV20-1 and TRBJ2-7, with D unclear. CDR1 and CDR2 from the germline V gene are DFQATT and SNEGSKA (reference sequence). There are 13 residues in the CDR3. Here the CDR3 reads CRPAHRRSYEQYF. CDR3 sequence (DNA): TGCAGGCCAGCCCACCGGCGCTCCTACGAGCAGTACTTC.

As regards this clonotype: A read error may explain this, as a much larger clone is one base away. The chain uses TRBV5-1 and TRBJ1-1; D call uncertain. V lost 4 bases and J 1 base, leaving 11 bases between the germline ends. The CDR3 totals 14 residues. CDR1 SGHRS and CDR2 YFSETQ come from the germline V gene. CDR3 residues: CASSPAPTNTEAFF. DNA for the CDR3: TGCGCCAGCAGCCCCGCTCCGACGAACACTGAAGCTTTCTTT.

This clonotype occurred many times. V gene TRBV20-1 combines with J gene TRBJ2-7; D perhaps matches TRBD1 (6 bases). The length of the CDR3 is 12 residues. Germline-derived CDR1 and CDR2 are DFQATT and SNEGSKA (reference sequence). V lost 3 bases and J 3 bases, leaving 9 bases between the germline ends. CDR3 residues: CSASTGIYEQYF. DNA of the CDR3: TGCAGTGCTAGTACAGGGATCTACGAGCAGTACTTC.

This clonotype was recorded a few times. Relative to the germline gene, one junction end is altered; a read error may explain this. This chain uses TRBV20-1 with TRBJ1-5, with 8 bases matching TRBD1. The germline CDR1 and CDR2 sequences are DFQATT and SNEGSKA (reference sequence). This CDR3 has 14 amino acids. The DNA for the CDR3 is TGCAGTGCTGCTCAAGCCAGGGGGCTACAGCCCCAGAATTTT. It yields the protein CSAAQARGLQPQNF.

The sample holds many counts of this clonotype. The chain joins TRBV10-3 to TRBJ2-3; 10 bases are a match to TRBD2. The CDR3 sequence is 14 residues long. CDR1 and CDR2 from the germline V gene are ENHRY and SYGVKD. Germline trimming cut 6 bases from V and 3 bases from J; bases unmatched to any gene: 3. In DNA form, the CDR3 reads TGTGCCATCAGCCCGGGACTAGCGACAGATACGCAGTATTTT. Translation gives CAISPGLATDTQYF.

This clonotype has a count of ten or more. This chain uses TRBV28 with TRBJ2-7, with 9 positions matching TRBD1. Germline CDR1 is MDHEN and CDR2 is SYDVKM. The CDR3 has 16 amino acids. V dropped 2 bases and J dropped 1; count of bases not matched to a gene: 6. CDR3 region: CASSLGGQGISYEQYF. The CDR3 nucleotides are TGTGCCAGCAGTTTAGGGGGACAGGGAATATCCTACGAGCAGTACTTC.

This clonotype was counted many times. This rearrangement joins TRBV12-3 or TRBV12-4 to TRBJ2-6; 9 nucleotides line up with TRBD1. This CDR3 is built from 17 residues. The J segment lost 2 bases and the V segment lost 6 bases, leaving 8 bases of the junction unmatched. In DNA, the CDR3 is TGTGCCAGCAGCCCGGGACAGGGTTTGACTGGGGCCAACGTCCTGACTTTC. Translating it yields CASSPGQGLTGANVLTF.

This clonotype was counted at least ten times. The chain recombines TRBV28 with TRBJ2-7; the D gene is possibly TRBD2 (6 bases). The V gene lost 3 bases and the J gene lost 7 bases, with 10 bases spanning the gap. The CDR3 is 12 amino acids. Germline V gives CDR1 MDHEN, CDR2 SYDVKM. The CDR3 sequence is CASSFGGNEQYF. CDR3 in DNA: TGTGCCAGCAGTTTCGGGGGTAATGAGCAGTACTTC.

This clonotype occurred a few times. The chain links TRBV5-1 to TRBJ2-7, with 12 bases identical to TRBD1. Germline-derived CDR1 and CDR2 are SGHRS and YFSETQ. Trimming at V came to 4 bases and at J to 5 bases, leaving 10 bases not matched to a gene. The CDR3 runs to 16 residues. The DNA for the CDR3 is TGCGCCAGCAGCAAGGGACAGGGGGCGCAAGGTCACGAGCAGTACTTC. This gives the protein CASSKGQGAQGHEQYF.

In its sample, this clonotype was seen many times. The chain carries TRBV20-1 and TRBJ1-1; no firm D call. Germline V gene data show CDR1 as DFQATT and CDR2 as SNEGSKA (reference sequence). The CDR3 consists of 11 residues. Trimming removed 1 base from V and 5 bases from J, with 5 bases in between. The CDR3, as DNA: TGCAGTGCTAGAGGCGGGACTGAAGCTTTCTTT. Amino acid sequence: CSARGGTEAFF.

This clonotype was found a few times. The chain recombines TRBV19 with TRBJ1-1; D is uncertain. V shed 3 bases and J shed 5 bases, with 4 bases lying between them. The CDR3 is made up of 11 amino acids. The V gene's germline CDR1 is LNHDA and CDR2 SQIVND (reference sequence). The CDR3 is CASSMGTEAFF. The CDR3 DNA sequence: TGTGCCAGTAGTATGGGTACTGAAGCTTTCTTT.

This clonotype was seen at least ten times. This chain joins TRBV5-6 and TRBJ1-2, with 8 nucleotides matching TRBD1. The CDR3 runs 16 residues. Germline V CDR1 and CDR2: SGHDT, YYEEEE. V trimming: 5 bases; J trimming: 4 bases; junction bases outside the gene matches: 13. Written as DNA, the CDR3 is TGTGCCAGCAGTATACTCCGGGACAGGTTCGCCTATGGCTACACCTTC. This translates into CASSILRDRFAYGYTF.

Ten or more counts support this clonotype. The rearrangement links TRBV27 to TRBJ2-7, with D possibly TRBD2 on 7 matching bases. The CDR3 spans 13 residues. CDR1 and CDR2 (germline): MNHEY, SMNVEV (reference sequence). Trimming removed 3 bases at V and 5 bases at J, with 11 bases between. The DNA of the CDR3 is TGTGCCAGCAGTTTTCTAGGGGGGGACGAGCAGTACTTC. It yields the protein CASSFLGGDEQYF.

The table lists this clonotype with a few counts. At one boundary the junction diverges from the germline segment, which might be a read error. This rearrangement joins TRBV10-3 to TRBJ2-4; 8 nucleotides align to TRBD2. The CDR3 is made up of 19 amino acids. Germline lookup yields CDR1 ENHRY and CDR2 SYGVKD. CDR3 DNA sequence: TGTGCCATCAGTGAGTCCAGAGCGGGAGTGGGGGAAGCCAAAAAAATTCAGTACTTC. Translation: CAISESRAGVGEAKKIQYF.

This clonotype was found a few times. The V gene is TRBV3-1, the J gene TRBJ2-1, with TRBD2 as a possible D gene (5 bases). The CDR3 spans 14 residues. Germline CDR1 is LGHDT and CDR2 is YNNKEL (reference sequence). V was pared by 0 bases and J by 4 bases, with 7 bases between. The CDR3 coding sequence is TGTGCCAGCAGCCAAGATCGGACTTACAATGAGCAGTTCTTC. It encodes CASSQDRTYNEQFF.

Many counts were recorded for this clonotype. V usage is TRBV25-1 and J usage is TRBJ1-6; 8 bases are a match to TRBD1. Germline CDR1 is MGHDK and CDR2 is SYGVNS. J lost 6 bases, V lost 4 bases, and 5 bases had no gene match. CDR3 length equals 15 residues. CDR3 amino acids: CASSVQGVSNSPLHF. Here the CDR3 DNA reads TGTGCCAGCAGTGTACAGGGGGTATCTAATTCACCCCTCCACTTT.

This clonotype has a handful of counts. This may stem from a read error, because a much larger clone lies one nucleotide away. The chain uses TRBV20-1 and TRBJ1-1, with D possibly TRBD1 on 6 matching bases. CDR3 length: 15 residues. The germline gives CDR1 DFQATT, CDR2 SNEGSKA (reference sequence). The V end lost 0 bases, the J end lost 2 bases, and 13 bases lay between the germline ends. The CDR3 here is CSARDQGQSNTEAFF. CDR3 sequence (DNA): TGCAGTGCTAGAGATCAAGGACAGAGTAACACTGAAGCTTTCTTT.

This clonotype was counted at least ten times. Since a much larger clone is just one base distant, this may be a read error. This chain joins TRBV6-4 and TRBJ2-3; 12 bases match TRBD2. The CDR3 has 15 residues. The V and J ends lost 4 bases and 1 base, in that order; junction bases with no gene match: 0. CDR1 MRHNA and CDR2 SNTAGT come from the germline V gene. CDR3 coding DNA: TGTGCCAGCAGTGGGACTAGCGGGGGCACAGATACGCAGTATTTT. This codes for CASSGTSGGTDTQYF.

This clonotype showed up just a few times. A read error may explain this, as a much larger clone is one base away. CDR3 bases: TGCAGCGTCTCACCCCCGGGAAAGGGTTCCTATGGCTACACCTTC. As protein: CSVSPPGKGSYGYTF. The rearrangement links TRBV29-1 to TRBJ1-2; no definite D call. The length of the CDR3 is 15 residues. Trimming took 6 bases from V and 4 from J, leaving 21 bases between them. The germline V gene has CDR1 SQVTM and CDR2 ANQGSEA.

Only one count was recorded for this clonotype. At one of its ends the junction is not consistent with the germline gene, which may arise from a read error. The rearrangement uses TRBV5-1 and TRBJ1-6; D call uncertain. The germline V gene encodes CDR1 SGHRS and CDR2 YFSETQ. CDR3 length: 16 amino acids. The CDR3 protein is CASSPWEQADNSTLHF. CDR3 nucleotides: TGCGCCAGCAGCCCCTGGGAGCAGGCCGATAATTCAACCCTCCACTTT.

There are many counts of this clonotype. The chain links TRBV28 to TRBJ1-2; 8 bases match TRBD1. Trimming cost V 2 bases and J 4 bases; bases outside gene matches: 9. This CDR3 spans 16 amino acids. Germline V CDR1 and CDR2: MDHEN, SYDVKM. The DNA for the CDR3 is TGTGCCAGCAGTTTACCAAGACAGGGGAGCGGCTATGGCTACACCTTC. Protein product: CASSLPRQGSGYGYTF.

This clonotype was detected ten times or more. This chain connects TRBV5-1 to TRBJ1-2; D is ambiguous. V was shortened by 0 bases and J by 5 bases, with 8 bases between the two germline ends. The CDR3 is made up of 13 amino acids. Germline loops: CDR1 SGHRS, CDR2 YFSETQ. The CDR3 is CASSLVGVYGYTF. CDR3 nucleotides: TGCGCCAGCAGCTTGGTCGGGGTGTATGGCTACACCTTC.

This clonotype was observed a handful of times. A much more abundant neighbour one base away suggests this may be a read error. The rearrangement joins TRBV10-3 to TRBJ2-7; D is ambiguous. Trimming removed 0 bases from V and 7 bases from J, with 10 bases in between. Germline V gene sequence: CDR1 ENHRY, CDR2 SYGVKD. The CDR3 has 13 residues. For the CDR3, the DNA is TGTGCCATCAGTGAGTCGATTATCCAAGAGCAGTACTTC. Its translation: CAISESIIQEQYF.

V is TRBV20-1 and J is TRBJ2-7; 8 bases agree with TRBD1. Trimming cost V 6 bases and J 2 bases; bases outside gene matches: 6. Germline CDR1 is DFQATT and CDR2 is SNEGSKA (reference sequence). The CDR3 has 13 residues. CDR3 protein: CSANRQGPYEQYF. CDR3 coding DNA: TGCAGTGCAAATAGACAGGGGCCCTACGAGCAGTACTTC.